These T cell receptor beta chains were read from a single sample in a study of T-cell reconstitution after alpha-beta-depleted transplantation in children. TCRdb independently ran MiXCR on the PCR reads; one entry per CDR3 protein. The table has over 200,000 distinct CDR3 sequences, roughly a tenth seen once. The sample was PBMCs from the stem cell graft donor, taken from the stem cell graft. Receptor source: a human donor who donated a stem cell graft to a child with acute lymphoblastic leukemia. CDR3s include the opening cysteine and the closing phenylalanine or tryptophan. Each record gives: V gene, clone size, CDR3 length, D gene, J gene, CDR3 DNA, CDR3 protein. D genes are given only for firm matches. Expanded clones are given a class, and other clones once, few, many or no size at all.

V gene: TRBV12-3/TRBV12-4
clone size: -
CDR3 length: 14
D gene: TRBD2
J gene: TRBJ2-7
CDR3 DNA: TGTGCCAGCAGTTTAGCTAGCGGGGGCTCCGAGCAGTACTTC
CDR3 protein: CASSLASGGSEQYF

V gene: TRBV20-1
clone size: -
CDR3 length: 13
D gene: TRBD2
J gene: TRBJ2-1
CDR3 DNA: TGCAGTGTCGGGAGGAACTCCTACAATGAGCAGTTCTTC
CDR3 protein: CSVGRNSYNEQFF

V gene: TRBV27
clone size: many
CDR3 length: 13
D gene: -
J gene: TRBJ1-1
CDR3 DNA: TGTGCCAGCCGCGGACTGCTGAACACTGAAGCTTTCTTT
CDR3 protein: CASRGLLNTEAFF

V gene: TRBV20-1
clone size: -
CDR3 length: 15
D gene: TRBD1
J gene: TRBJ2-2
CDR3 DNA: TGCAGTGCTAGGCCCGGGACAGGGAGGACCGGGGAGCTGTTTTTT
CDR3 protein: CSARPGTGRTGELFF

V gene: TRBV12-3/TRBV12-4
clone size: few
CDR3 length: 11
D gene: -
J gene: TRBJ2-5
CDR3 DNA: TGTGCCAGCACAGTTGGAGAGACCCAGTACTTC
CDR3 protein: CASTVGETQYF

V gene: TRBV2
clone size: few
CDR3 length: 14
D gene: -
J gene: TRBJ1-5
CDR3 DNA: TGTGCCAGCAGGGGGGACGCGTCTCATCAGCCCCAGCATTTT
CDR3 protein: CASRGDASHQPQHF

V gene: TRBV4-1
clone size: many
CDR3 length: 14
D gene: -
J gene: TRBJ1-2
CDR3 DNA: TGCGCCAGCAGCCAAGTAGACAGCTTCTATGGCTACACCTTC
CDR3 protein: CASSQVDSFYGYTF

V gene: TRBV12-3/TRBV12-4
clone size: few
CDR3 length: 16
D gene: -
J gene: TRBJ1-2
CDR3 DNA: TGTGCCAGCAGCCCACCACCCGCGGCAGGGACCTATGGCTACACCTTC
CDR3 protein: CASSPPPAAGTYGYTF

V gene: TRBV10-3
clone size: -
CDR3 length: 13
D gene: TRBD1
J gene: TRBJ2-7
CDR3 DNA: TGTGCCATCAGGGGACAGGGAGGTCCCGAGCAGTACTTC
CDR3 protein: CAIRGQGGPEQYF

V gene: TRBV20-1
clone size: many
CDR3 length: 14
D gene: -
J gene: TRBJ2-1
CDR3 DNA: TGCAGTGCCCTGCCTCAGATGACCTACAATGAGCAGTTCTTC
CDR3 protein: CSALPQMTYNEQFF

V gene: TRBV7-6
clone size: few
CDR3 length: 12
D gene: TRBD1
J gene: TRBJ2-3
CDR3 DNA: TGTGCCAGCAGTCCGGGACAGGGGACTAGGCATTTT
CDR3 protein: CASSPGQGTRHF

V gene: TRBV7-9
clone size: -
CDR3 length: 16
D gene: -
J gene: TRBJ1-4
CDR3 DNA: TGTGCCAGCAGCCCTATATTGGCAGCGCCGAATGAAAAACTGTTTTTT
CDR3 protein: CASSPILAAPNEKLFF

V gene: TRBV18
clone size: few
CDR3 length: 15
D gene: -
J gene: TRBJ1-1
CDR3 DNA: TGTGCCAGCTCACCAGCAGCTGTCCCGAACACTGAAGCTTTCTTT
CDR3 protein: CASSPAAVPNTEAFF

V gene: TRBV4-1
clone size: -
CDR3 length: 16
D gene: -
J gene: TRBJ2-3
CDR3 DNA: TGCGCCAGCAGCCAAGATCAGGCGGGATACCCAGATACGCAGTATTTT
CDR3 protein: CASSQDQAGYPDTQYF

V gene: TRBV11-2
clone size: few
CDR3 length: 15
D gene: TRBD2
J gene: TRBJ2-5
CDR3 DNA: TGTGCCAGCAGCAAGGCGGGGGGGCCGGCTGAGACCCAGTACTTC
CDR3 protein: CASSKAGGPAETQYF

V gene: TRBV4-2
clone size: many
CDR3 length: 22
D gene: -
J gene: TRBJ2-3
CDR3 DNA: TGTGCCAGCAGCCCCGACTGGCAAACGGGACAACTAGCGACAATTAGCACAGATACGCAGTATTTT
CDR3 protein: CASSPDWQTGQLATISTDTQYF

V gene: TRBV27
clone size: many
CDR3 length: 14
D gene: TRBD1
J gene: TRBJ1-6
CDR3 DNA: TGTGCCAGCGGGTACAGGGGTGGAAATTCACCCCTCCACTTT
CDR3 protein: CASGYRGGNSPLHF

V gene: TRBV29-1
clone size: -
CDR3 length: 15
D gene: -
J gene: TRBJ1-1
CDR3 DNA: TGCAGCGTTGAAGAACCGGGACACCTGAACACTGAAGCTTTCTTT
CDR3 protein: CSVEEPGHLNTEAFF

V gene: TRBV24-1
clone size: many
CDR3 length: 17
D gene: TRBD1
J gene: TRBJ2-3
CDR3 DNA: TGTGCCACCAGTGACCTCGACAGGGGGCGGAGCACAGATACGCAGTATTTT
CDR3 protein: CATSDLDRGRSTDTQYF

V gene: TRBV28
clone size: many
CDR3 length: 14
D gene: -
J gene: TRBJ2-7
CDR3 DNA: TGTGCCAGCACCTTGTCCAGAGGGATCTACGAGCAGTACTTC
CDR3 protein: CASTLSRGIYEQYF

V gene: TRBV20-1
clone size: -
CDR3 length: 15
D gene: TRBD2
J gene: TRBJ2-1
CDR3 DNA: TGCAGTCCCACCGGTAGCGGGGGCGGGGGGAATGAGCAGTTCTTC
CDR3 protein: CSPTGSGGGGNEQFF

V gene: TRBV6-5
clone size: -
CDR3 length: 14
D gene: -
J gene: TRBJ1-1
CDR3 DNA: TGTGCCAGCAGCGGCCCAGGGTATTCGACTGAAGCTTTCTTT
CDR3 protein: CASSGPGYSTEAFF

V gene: TRBV7-9
clone size: many
CDR3 length: 13
D gene: -
J gene: TRBJ1-3
CDR3 DNA: TGTGCCAGCAGCTTTGGTCAGGGGAACACCATATATTTT
CDR3 protein: CASSFGQGNTIYF

V gene: TRBV15
clone size: -
CDR3 length: 13
D gene: -
J gene: TRBJ1-2
CDR3 DNA: TGTGCCACCAGCAGGGGACGGGATTATGGCTACACCTTC
CDR3 protein: CATSRGRDYGYTF

V gene: TRBV5-5
clone size: few
CDR3 length: 15
D gene: -
J gene: TRBJ2-2
CDR3 DNA: TGTGCCAGCAGCTTCGAAGGGGCAGTACTCCGGGAGCTGTTTTTT
CDR3 protein: CASSFEGAVLRELFF

V gene: TRBV7-8
clone size: -
CDR3 length: 15
D gene: -
J gene: TRBJ1-5
CDR3 DNA: TGTGCCAGCAGCTTAGGCGTTCTAAGCAATCAGCCCCAGCATTTT
CDR3 protein: CASSLGVLSNQPQHF

V gene: TRBV12-3/TRBV12-4
clone size: -
CDR3 length: 14
D gene: -
J gene: TRBJ2-7
CDR3 DNA: TGTGCCAGCAGTACACCTGGGCACGTGCAGGGGCAGTACTTC
CDR3 protein: CASSTPGHVQGQYF